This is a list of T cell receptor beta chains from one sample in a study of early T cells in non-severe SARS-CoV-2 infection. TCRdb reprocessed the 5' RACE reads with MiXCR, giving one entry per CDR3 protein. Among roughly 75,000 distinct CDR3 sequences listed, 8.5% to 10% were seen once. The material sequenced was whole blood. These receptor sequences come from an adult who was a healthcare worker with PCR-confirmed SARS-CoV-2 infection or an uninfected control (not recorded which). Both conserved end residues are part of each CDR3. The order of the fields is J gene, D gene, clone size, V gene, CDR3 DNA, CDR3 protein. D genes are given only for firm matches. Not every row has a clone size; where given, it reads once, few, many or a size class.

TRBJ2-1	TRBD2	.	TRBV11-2	TGTGCCAGCAGCTTAGGGGAGGGGAACTACAATGAGCAGTTCTTC	CASSLGEGNYNEQFF
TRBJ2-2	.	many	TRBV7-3	TGTGCCAGCAGCTTAAATTCGGTCGGGGAGCTGTTTTTT	CASSLNSVGELFF
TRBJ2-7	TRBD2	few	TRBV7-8	TGTGCCAGCAGCTTAGCGCCACTACTAGCGGGAACCTCCTACGAGCAGTACTTC	CASSLAPLLAGTSYEQYF
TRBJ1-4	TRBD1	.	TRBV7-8	TGTGCCAGCAGCCCCGTGGGACAGGGGAATGAAAAACTGTTTTTT	CASSPVGQGNEKLFF
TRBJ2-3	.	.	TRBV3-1	TGTGCCAGCAGCTTCCGGGGGGATACGCAGTATTTT	CASSFRGDTQYF
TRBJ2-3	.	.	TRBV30	TGTGCCTGGTTCCCACCCTGGGGGAGCATAACAGATACGCAGTATTTT	CAWFPPWGSITDTQYF
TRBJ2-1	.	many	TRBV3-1	TGTGCCAGCAGCCAAGACCTGAGCAGGAGCAAGTTCTTC	CASSQDLSRSKFF
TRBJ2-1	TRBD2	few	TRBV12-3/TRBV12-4	TGTGCCAGCAGCTCTGGGACTAACGCTGAGCAGTTCTTC	CASSSGTNAEQFF
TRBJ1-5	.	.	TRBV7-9	TGTGCCAGCAGCTTAGGGAACCAGGGCAATCAGCCCCAGCATTTT	CASSLGNQGNQPQHF
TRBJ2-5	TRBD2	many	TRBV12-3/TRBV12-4	TGTGCCAGCAGTCCCCCCGGACTAGCGGGAGTTCGGGACCAAGAGACCCAGTACTTC	CASSPPGLAGVRDQETQYF
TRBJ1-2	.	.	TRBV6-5	TGTGCCAGCAGTTCCGGGACGGCGGGGCTAGGCTACACCTTC	CASSSGTAGLGYTF
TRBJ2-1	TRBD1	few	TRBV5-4	TGTGCCAGCAGCTCCGGGACAGGGGCCTACAATGAGCAGTTCTTC	CASSSGTGAYNEQFF
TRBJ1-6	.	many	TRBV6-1	TGTGCCAGCAGTGAATCCGATAATTCACCCCTCCACTTT	CASSESDNSPLHF
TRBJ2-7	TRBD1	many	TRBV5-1	TGCGCCAGCAGCCCTACCGGGACAGGGTCCTACGAGCAGTACTTC	CASSPTGTGSYEQYF
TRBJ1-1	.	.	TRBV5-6	TGTGCCAGCAGCTTGTCTATCGGGGTTCGTGATTTGCCTGAAGCTTTCTTT	CASSLSIGVRDLPEAFF
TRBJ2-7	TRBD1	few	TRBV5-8	TGTGCCAGCAGCTTGGGCAGGGGGCGCGGGCCAGGGTCCTACGAGCAGTACTTC	CASSLGRGRGPGSYEQYF
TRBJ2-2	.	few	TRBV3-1	TGTGCCAGCAGCCACCTTGGGGGCATGTCTAGGGAGCTGTTTTTT	CASSHLGGMSRELFF
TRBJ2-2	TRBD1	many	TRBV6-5	TGTGCCAGCAGCCGGACCCCCGTAGAGGGACAGAGATACGGGGAGCTGTTTTTT	CASSRTPVEGQRYGELFF
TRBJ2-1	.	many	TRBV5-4	TGTGCCACCAGCGCGGACAATGAGCAGTTCTTC	CATSADNEQFF
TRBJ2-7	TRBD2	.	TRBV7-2	TGTGCCAGCAGCTTAAGTGCTAGCGGGAGATCCGAGCAGTACTTC	CASSLSASGRSEQYF
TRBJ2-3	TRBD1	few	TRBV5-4	TGTGCCAGCAGTTTGTCCCAAGGACAGGGAGCAGATACGCAGTATTTT	CASSLSQGQGADTQYF
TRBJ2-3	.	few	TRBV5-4	TGTGCCAGCAGACCCCAGGACACAGATACGCAGTATTTT	CASRPQDTDTQYF
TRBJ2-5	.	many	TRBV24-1	TGTGCCACCAGTGGTGGGGGCCGTGAGACCCAGTACTTC	CATSGGGRETQYF
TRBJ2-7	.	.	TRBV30	TGTGCCTGGAGCGTAAGCCCCTACGAGCAGTACTTC	CAWSVSPYEQYF
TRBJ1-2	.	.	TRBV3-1	TGTGCCAGCAGCAACAGAAACTATGGCTACACCTTC	CASSNRNYGYTF
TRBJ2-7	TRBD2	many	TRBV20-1	TGCAGTGTAATCCCTAGCGGGAGGGGTGAGCAGTACTTC	CSVIPSGRGEQYF
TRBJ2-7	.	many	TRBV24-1	TGTGCCACCAGTGGGGGTGGTCAAGACTACGAGCAGTACTTC	CATSGGGQDYEQYF
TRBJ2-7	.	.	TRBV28	TGTGCCAGCAGCCCTAGGACTGTCTCCTACGAGCAGTACTTC	CASSPRTVSYEQYF
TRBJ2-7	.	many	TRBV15	TGTGCCACCAGCAGAGATCTAACCCTGGATCCCTACGAGCAGTACTTC	CATSRDLTLDPYEQYF
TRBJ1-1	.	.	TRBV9	TGTGCCAGCAGCGTAGCTTCTGGAGGGTTGGAGACTGAAGCTTTCTTT	CASSVASGGLETEAFF
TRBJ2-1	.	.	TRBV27	TGTGCCAGCAGTTCATACTGGAGCTCCTACAATGAGCAGTTCTTC	CASSSYWSSYNEQFF
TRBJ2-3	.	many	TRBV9	TGTGCCAGCAGCGTAGAAAGCCGTACTATCACAGATACGCAGTATTTT	CASSVESRTITDTQYF
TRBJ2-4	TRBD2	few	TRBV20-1	TGCAGTGCTCCGGGACTAGCGAAAAACATTCAGTACTTC	CSAPGLAKNIQYF
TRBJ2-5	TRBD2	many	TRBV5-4	TGTGCCAGCAGCTCCCGAGGACTAGCGGGAAGGGCCCAGTACTTC	CASSSRGLAGRAQYF
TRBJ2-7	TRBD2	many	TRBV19	TGTGCCAGTAGTATAGCGAGCGGGAGTCTCGAGCAGTACTTC	CASSIASGSLEQYF
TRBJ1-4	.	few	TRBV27	TGTGCCAGCAGTTTATCACCAATCTCAGGGAAAGGCTCTAATGAAAAACTGTTTTTT	CASSLSPISGKGSNEKLFF
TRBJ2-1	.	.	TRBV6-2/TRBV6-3	TGTGCCAGCAGTATAGACATCACAGGGATCAATGAGCAGTTCTTC	CASSIDITGINEQFF
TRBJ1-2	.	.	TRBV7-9	TGTGCCAGCAGCTTAATGCAGTTTGGCTACACCTTC	CASSLMQFGYTF
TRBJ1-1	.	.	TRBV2	TGTGCCAGCAGATCGACAGGGAACACTGAAGCTTTCTTT	CASRSTGNTEAFF
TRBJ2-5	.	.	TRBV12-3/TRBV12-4	TGTGCCAGCACCCACTCCAGGGAGGAGACCCAGTACTTC	CASTHSREETQYF
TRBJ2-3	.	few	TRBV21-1	TGTGCCAGCAGCGCAACAGGGGGCAAGACAGATACGCAGTATTTT	CASSATGGKTDTQYF
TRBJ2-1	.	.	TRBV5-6	TGTGCCAGCAGCTACTCGGGTGCGGCCTACAATGAGCAGTTCTTC	CASSYSGAAYNEQFF
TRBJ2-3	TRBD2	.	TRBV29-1	TGCAGCGTTGGCGGGAGGAGCACAGATACGCAGTATTTT	CSVGGRSTDTQYF
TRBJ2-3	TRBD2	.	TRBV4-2	TGTGCCAGCAGCCAAGATTCCCGCAGGACGGGAGGGCCCTCAGGAGATACGCAGTATTTT	CASSQDSRRTGGPSGDTQYF
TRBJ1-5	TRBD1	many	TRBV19	TGTGCCAGTACCCCGCGGGGGACAGGGGGGGGCAATCAGCCCCAGCATTTT	CASTPRGTGGGNQPQHF